The 26 T cell receptor beta chains reported below all come from one sample, sequenced in a study of blood T cells in healthy people across ages. Primed by a sample-barcoded 5' primer and a J-beta primer mix, a second PCR proceeded for roughly 6 to 12 cycles. TCRdb passed the 5' RACE reads through MiXCR, listing each CDR3 protein once. This repertoire shows 1 million or so distinct CDR3 sequences, less than 25% found once; its top ten account for approximately 0.79%. Another study also made use of these data, one on T cells of mothers and their children.

The source material was blood. Receptors originate from a girl aged 2 to 9 in good health.

The rearrangement uses TRBV19 and TRBJ1-3, with D possibly being TRBD1 (5 bases). V lost 4 bases and J 4 bases, leaving 17 bases between the germline ends. CDR3 length: 16 amino acids. CDR1 LNHDA and CDR2 SQIVND come from the germline V gene (reference sequence). CDR3: CASSKAPTGGGNTIYF. The CDR3 DNA is TGTGCCAGTAGTAAGGCCCCGACGGGGGGAGGAAACACCATATATTTT.

This clonotype was detected a few times. The genes are TRBV11-2 and TRBJ2-7; 13 positions agree with TRBD2. V was clipped by 6 bases and J by 0 bases; unmatched bases: 2. The CDR3 is 15 amino acids. CDR1 is SGHAT and CDR2 is FQNNGV in the germline V gene. CDR3: CASSRTSGSSYEQYF. The CDR3 coding sequence is TGTGCCAGCAGTCGGACTAGCGGGAGCTCCTACGAGCAGTACTTC. Full variable domain (remainder filled in from reference TRBV11-2 and TRBJ2-7): EAGVAQSPRYKIIEKRQSVAFWCNPISGHATLYWYQQILGQGPKLLIQFQNNGVVDDSQLPKDRFSAERLKGVDSTLKIQPAKLEDSAVYLCASSRTSGSSYEQYFGPGTRLTVT.

This rearrangement joins TRBV19 to TRBJ2-7; possible D gene TRBD2, 5 bases. TRBJ2-5 explains the end of the DNA better; the J call may be wrong. Germline values: CDR1 LNHDA, CDR2 SQIVND (reference sequence). This CDR3 spans 17 amino acids. CDR3 sequence reads: CASSIIPYGGGGMTQYF. As DNA, the CDR3 is TGTGCCAGTAGTATAATTCCATATGGAGGCGGAGGAATGACCCAGTACTTC.

This clonotype was counted a few times. J is TRBJ2-5 and V is TRBV3-1; no firm D call. CDR1 is LGHDT, CDR2 YNNKEL, per germline (reference sequence). CDR3 length equals 12 residues. The V and J ends lost 5 bases and 5 bases respectively, with 9 bases between them. CDR3 amino acids: CASSTDLETQYF. In nucleotides, the CDR3 is TGTGCCAGCAGCACTGATCTGGAGACCCAGTACTTC.

The chain couples TRBV6-6 to TRBJ1-1; no clear D. V gave up 7 bases and J gave up 4 bases, with 16 bases separating them. Germline CDR1 MNHNY, CDR2 SVGAGI (reference sequence). The CDR3 runs to 14 residues. This chain's CDR3 is CASIHSSSSTEAFF. The CDR3 bases are TGTGCCAGCATACACAGTTCATCGAGCACTGAAGCTTTCTTT.

This clonotype has more than one count but fewer than ten. The chain has TRBV12-3 or TRBV12-4 and TRBJ1-6; TRBD1 matches 10 bases. The junction had 6 bases not matched to a gene; V was cut back by 3 bases and J by 7 bases. This CDR3 is 16 amino acids long. CDR3 residues: CASSLDRGLVNSPLHF. CDR3 coding DNA: TGTGCCAGCAGTTTGGACAGGGGGTTAGTAAATTCACCCCTCCACTTT.

The rearrangement links TRBV14 to TRBJ2-6; unclear D gene. The CDR3 is made up of 17 amino acids. V was shortened by 6 bases and J by 0 bases, with 15 bases between the two germline ends. Germline loops: CDR1 SGHDN, CDR2 FVKESK. CDR3 sequence reads: CASSPLRRPSGANVLTF. DNA for the CDR3: TGTGCCAGCAGTCCATTAAGACGGCCCTCTGGGGCCAACGTCCTGACTTTC.

This clonotype was recorded a few times. The chain has TRBV20-1 and TRBJ2-3; TRBD2 agrees at 11 bases. Germline V gene sequence: CDR1 DFQATT, CDR2 SNEGSKA (reference sequence). V shed 3 bases and J 2 bases; nucleotides not matched to a gene: 7. CDR3 length equals 16 residues. The CDR3 here is CSASGGTSGTTDTQYF. The CDR3 DNA sequence: TGCAGTGCTAGCGGGGGGACTAGCGGTACCACAGATACGCAGTATTTT.

CDR3 sequence: CASSLAGGPGEWGTYNEQFF. CDR3 DNA: TGCGCCAGCAGCTTGGCCGGCGGGCCCGGGGAGTGGGGGACCTACAATGAGCAGTTCTTC. The chain couples TRBV5-1 to TRBJ2-1; D is perhaps TRBD1 or TRBD2 (5 bases each). This CDR3 comprises 20 residues. Germline values: CDR1 SGHRS, CDR2 YFSETQ. Trimming took off 0 bases at V and 2 bases at J, with 24 bases between the two ends.

This sequence joins TRBV20-1 and TRBJ2-7, with D tentatively TRBD2 (6 bases). Germline CDR1 is DFQATT and CDR2 is SNEGSKA (reference sequence). V lost 3 bases, J lost 5 bases, and 14 bases lay in between. CDR3 length: 13 amino acids. DNA of the CDR3: TGCAGTGCTAGGGTCCCGGGAGTGGACGAGCAGTACTTC. Translating it yields CSARVPGVDEQYF.

V usage is TRBV10-2 and J usage is TRBJ2-5, with 10 bases identical to TRBD2. Matching the DNA end better, TRBJ2-1 makes the J call doubtful. Per the germline V gene, CDR1 is WSHSY and CDR2 is SAAADI. The CDR3 contains 15 residues. CDR3 amino acids: CASSSLAGVNNEQFF. In DNA, the CDR3 is TGCGCCAGCAGCTCTCTAGCGGGAGTGAACAATGAGCAGTTCTTC.

The CDR3 is CARPGTQRGRYRGYGYTF. DNA for the CDR3: TGTGCCAGACCCGGAACCCAAAGGGGCAGGTACAGGGGCTATGGCTACACCTTC. The rearrangement links TRBV19 to TRBJ1-2, with TRBD1 identical over 7 bases. There are 18 residues in the CDR3. V trimming: 9 bases; J trimming: 4 bases; junction bases outside the gene matches: 23. The germline V gene has CDR1 LNHDA and CDR2 SQIVND (reference sequence).

V and J are TRBV6-6 and TRBJ2-1; D uncertain. Per germline, CDR1 MNHNY and CDR2 SVGAGI (reference sequence). The CDR3 totals 13 residues. Deletions cut 5 bases from V and 8 bases from J, with 13 bases between. The CDR3 here is CASSTGVGDEQFF. In nucleotides, the CDR3 is TGTGCCAGCAGTACTGGGGTTGGGGATGAGCAGTTCTTC.

This rearrangement joins TRBV28 to TRBJ2-2; no clear D. Looked up from germline, CDR1 is MDHEN and CDR2 is SYDVKM. This CDR3 is 12 amino acids long. The V gene lost 10 bases and the J gene lost 5 bases, with 11 bases spanning the gap. The CDR3 DNA reads TGTGCCAACCAAGAGTATACCGGGGAGCTGTTTTTT. This gives the protein CANQEYTGELFF. The variable domain in full, completed from reference TRBV28 and TRBJ2-2, reads DVKVTQSSRYLVKRTGEKVFLECVQDMDHENMFWYRQDPGLGLRLIYFSYDVKMKEKGDIPEGYSVSREKKERFSLILESASTNQTSMYLCANQEYTGELFFGEGSRLTVL.

The rearrangement joins TRBV7-9 to TRBJ2-3; D unresolved. V was clipped by 5 bases and J by 7 bases, with 1 base between them. Germline lookup yields CDR1 SEHNR and CDR2 FQNEAQ (reference sequence). This CDR3 has 9 amino acids. This chain's CDR3 is CASSNTQYF. In DNA, the CDR3 is TGTGCCAGCAGCAATACGCAGTATTTT.

This clonotype appeared a few times. V is TRBV27 and J is TRBJ2-7, with 8 nucleotides matching TRBD2. In germline, CDR1 is MNHEY, CDR2 SMNVEV (reference sequence). This CDR3 spans 13 amino acids. The trim removed 8 bases at V and 4 bases at J, leaving 7 bases unmatched. CDR3 sequence (DNA): TGTGCCAGCGGAAGCGGGGGCCCATACGAGCAGTACTTC. This translates into CASGSGGPYEQYF.

The sample holds a few counts of this clonotype. The chain carries TRBV3-1 and TRBJ2-5, with 7 positions matching TRBD2. In germline, CDR1 is LGHDT, CDR2 YNNKEL (reference sequence). The CDR3 spans 13 residues. After removal of 3 bases from V and 4 bases from J, the junction contained 2 bases not matched to a gene. The CDR3 bases are TGTGCCAGCAGCCATCGGACTAGAGAGACCCAGTACTTC. As protein: CASSHRTRETQYF.

This clonotype was observed a few times. V and J are TRBV28 and TRBJ2-4; D is ambiguous. Germline loops: CDR1 MDHEN, CDR2 SYDVKM. The CDR3 extends over 15 amino acids. Trimming shortened V by 5 bases and J by 5 bases, and 16 bases separated the two germline ends. For the CDR3, the DNA is TGTGCCAGCAGTGTGTTCCCGGCCGCGGAAAACATTCAGTACTTC. Residues: CASSVFPAAENIQYF.

The V gene is TRBV29-1, the J gene TRBJ1-4; D perhaps matches TRBD1 (5 bases). With 1 base removed from V and 12 bases from J, the gap between germline ends came to 15 bases. CDR1 SQVTM and CDR2 ANQGSEA come from the germline V gene. This CDR3 spans 13 amino acids. CDR3 nucleotides: TGCAGCGTTGAAGCCCCAGGGAAGGAAGAACTGTTTTTT. This gives the protein CSVEAPGKEELFF.

This clonotype was found a few times. The rearrangement uses TRBV6-6 and TRBJ2-2; D unresolved. CDR1 is MNHNY and CDR2 is SVGAGI in the germline V gene (reference sequence). V lost 7 bases, J lost 4 bases, and 7 bases lay in between. The CDR3 covers 12 residues. The CDR3: CASKGLTGELFF. The CDR3, as DNA: TGTGCCAGCAAGGGTCTCACCGGGGAGCTGTTTTTT.

The chain is built from TRBV5-4 and TRBJ2-2; no clear D. The CDR3 extends over 13 amino acids. V shed 1 base and J shed 6 bases, with 7 bases lying between them. Germline CDR1 reads SGHNT; CDR2 reads YYREEE (reference sequence). The CDR3 DNA follows: TGTGCCAGCAGCTTGTGGGTTCCCGGGGAGCTGTTTTTT. It yields the protein CASSLWVPGELFF.

The chain carries TRBV4-2 and TRBJ2-1, with 8 nucleotides matching TRBD2. Germline V gene data show CDR1 as LGHNA and CDR2 as YNFKEQ. V shed 4 bases and J 6 bases; nucleotides not matched to a gene: 8. There are 15 residues in the CDR3. The CDR3 DNA is TGTGCCAGCAGCCCTTCAATCGCGGGAGGCAATGAGCAGTTCTTC. Translated, it gives CASSPSIAGGNEQFF.

The CDR3 DNA reads as TGCAGTGCTAGAGGGTCAGAGACCCAGTACTTC. Translating gives CSARGSETQYF. J is TRBJ2-1 and V is TRBV20-1, with D unresolved. Matching the DNA end better, TRBJ2-5 makes the J call doubtful. The germline V gene encodes CDR1 DFQATT and CDR2 SNEGSKA (reference sequence). The CDR3 covers 11 residues.

The chain uses TRBV29-1 and TRBJ2-4; tentatively, D is TRBD1 (6 bases). The V end was cut by 7 bases, the J end by 0 bases, with 10 bases between. The germline gives CDR1 SQVTM, CDR2 ANQGSEA. The CDR3 consists of 13 residues. CDR3 sequence: CSGRTEAKNIQYF. In DNA form, the CDR3 reads TGCAGCGGCCGGACAGAAGCCAAAAACATTCAGTACTTC.

The chain joins TRBV7-3 to TRBJ2-1, with D possibly matching TRBD2 (6 bases). Trimming took off 5 bases at V and 10 bases at J, with 18 bases between the two ends. The V gene's germline CDR1 is SGHTA and CDR2 FQGTGA. The CDR3 loop spans 14 amino acids. The CDR3 nucleotides are TGTGCCAGCAGCGTAGGACCCCAACGGGGGGAGCAGTTCTTC. This sequence encodes CASSVGPQRGEQFF.

This clonotype showed up just a few times. This chain connects TRBV7-6 to TRBJ2-1; the match to TRBD2 covers 11 bases. V was pared by 6 bases and J by 5 bases, with 6 bases of the junction left unmatched. This CDR3 has 15 amino acids. Germline CDR1 SGHVS, CDR2 FNYEAQ. The CDR3 loop is CASSLSGGANNEQFF. Written as DNA, the CDR3 is TGTGCCAGCAGTCTTAGCGGGGGGGCTAACAATGAGCAGTTCTTC. Variable domain in full (rest from reference TRBV7-6 and TRBJ2-1): GAGVSQSPRYKVTKRGQDVALRCDPISGHVSLYWYRQALGQGPEFLTYFNYEAQQDKSGLPNDRFSAERPEGSISTLTIQRTEQRDSAMYRCASSLSGGANNEQFFGPGTRLTVL.